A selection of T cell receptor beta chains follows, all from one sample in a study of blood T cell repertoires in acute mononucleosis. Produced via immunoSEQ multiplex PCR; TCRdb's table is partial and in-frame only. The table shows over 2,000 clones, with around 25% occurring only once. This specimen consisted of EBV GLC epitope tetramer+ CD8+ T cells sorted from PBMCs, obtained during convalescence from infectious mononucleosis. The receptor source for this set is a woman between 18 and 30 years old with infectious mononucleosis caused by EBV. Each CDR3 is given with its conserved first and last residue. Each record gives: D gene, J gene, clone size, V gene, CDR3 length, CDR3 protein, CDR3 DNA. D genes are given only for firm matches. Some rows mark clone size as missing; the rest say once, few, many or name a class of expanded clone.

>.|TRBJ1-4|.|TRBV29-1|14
CSVGTGGTMKNCFF
.
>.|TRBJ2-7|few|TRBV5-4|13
CASSLQGAIEQYF
TGTGCCAGCAGCTTGCAGGGTGCGATCGAGCAGTACTTC
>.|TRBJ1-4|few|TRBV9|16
CASSVGDQLLNEKLFF
TGTGCCAGCAGCGTAGGTGACCAGTTACTTAATGAAAAACTGTTTTTT
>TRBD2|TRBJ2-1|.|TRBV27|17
CASSYSTRGGAENEQFF
TGTGCCAGCAGTTACTCGACTCGCGGGGGGGCTGAAAATGAGCAGTTCTTC
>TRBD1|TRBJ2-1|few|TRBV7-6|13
CASSATGGDEQFF
TGTGCCAGCAGCGCGACAGGGGGGGATGAGCAGTTCTTC
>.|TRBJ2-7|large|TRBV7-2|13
CASSLSFSYEQYF
TGTGCCAGCAGCTTAAGTTTCAGCTACGAGCAGTACTTC
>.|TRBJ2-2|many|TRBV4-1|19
CASSQDPPTSFDTGELFFF
.
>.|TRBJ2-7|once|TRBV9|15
CASSKAGGLSYEQYF
TGTGCCAGCAGCAAAGCCGGGGGCCTTTCCTACGAGCAGTACTTC
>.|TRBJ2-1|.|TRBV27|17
CASSLIPAMVGYNEQFF
TGTGCCAGCAGTTTGATCCCCGCCATGGTGGGCTACAATGAGCAGTTCTTC
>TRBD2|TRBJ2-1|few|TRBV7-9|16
CASSKGPAGGPREQFF
TGTGCCAGCAGCAAAGGGCCAGCGGGGGGGCCAAGGGAGCAGTTCTTC
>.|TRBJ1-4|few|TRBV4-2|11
CASSFGEKLFF
TGTGCCAGCAGCTTCGGGGAAAAACTGTTTTTT
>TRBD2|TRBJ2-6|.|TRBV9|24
CASSVATEVRPFAGRVAGANVLTF
TGTGCGAGCAGCGTAGCTACTGAGGTCCGCCCCTTCGCGGGGAGGGTCGCTGGGGCCAACGTCCTGACTTTC
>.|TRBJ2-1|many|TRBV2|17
CASSLSPPWWGYNEQFF
TGTGCCAGCAGTTTATCCCCGCCATGGTGGGGCTACAATGAGCAGTTCTTC
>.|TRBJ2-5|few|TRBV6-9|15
CASSYSAGVGETQYF
TGTGCCAGCAGTTACTCGGCAGGGGTTGGGGAGACCCAGTACTTC
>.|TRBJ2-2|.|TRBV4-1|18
CASSQDPPTSFDTGSCFF
.
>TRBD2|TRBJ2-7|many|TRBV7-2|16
CASSTPSGSSPYEQYF
TGTGCCAGCAGCACTCCTAGCGGGTCCTCGCCGTACGAGCAGTACTTC
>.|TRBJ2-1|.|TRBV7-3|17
CASSLSPPWWGYNEQFF
TGTGCCAGCAGTTTATCCCCGCCATGGTGGGGCTACAATGAGCAGTTCTTC
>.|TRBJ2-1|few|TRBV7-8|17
CASSLSPPWWGYNEQFF
TGTGCCAGCAGTTTATCCCCGCCATGGTGGGGCTACAATGAGCAGTTCTTC
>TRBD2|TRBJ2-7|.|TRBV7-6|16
CASSTPSGSSPYEQYF
TGTGCCAGCAGCACTCCTAGCGGGTCCTCGCCGTACGAGCAGTACTTC
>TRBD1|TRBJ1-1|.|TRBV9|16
CASSLGAGGPYTEAFF
TGTGCCAGCAGTTTAGGGGCAGGGGGCCCGTACACTGAAGCTTTCTTT
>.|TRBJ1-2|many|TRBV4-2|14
CASSDEGGPYGYTF
TGTGCCAGCAGCGACGAGGGGGGGCCCTATGGCTACACCTTC
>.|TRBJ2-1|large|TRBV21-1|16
CASSAIGTSGYNEQFF
TGTGCCAGCAGCGCGATTGGGACTAGCGGATACAATGAGCAGTTCTTC
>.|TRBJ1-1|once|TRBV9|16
CARSVAGGLVNTEAFF
TGTGCCCGCAGCGTAGCGGGGGGGCTTGTGAACACTGAAGCTTTCTTT
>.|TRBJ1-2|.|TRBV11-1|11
CASALGYGYTF
TGTGCCAGCGCGTTGGGCTATGGCTACACCTTC
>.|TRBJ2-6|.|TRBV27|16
CASRIRTGSGANVLTF
TGTGCCAGCAGAATTCGCACGGGCTCTGGGGCCAACGTCCTGACTTTC
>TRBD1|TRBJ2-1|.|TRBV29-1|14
CSVPPGTDFYEQFF
TGCAGCGTTCCTCCCGGGACAGATTTCTATGAGCAGTTCTTC
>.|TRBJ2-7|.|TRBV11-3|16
CASSYSPRDPAYEQYF
TGTGCCAGCAGTTACTCGCCCCGGGACCCAGCCTACGAGCAGTACTTC
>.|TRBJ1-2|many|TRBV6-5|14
CASSLTGTFRGYTF
TGTGCCAGCAGTTTAACCGGGACATTTAGGGGCTACACCTTC
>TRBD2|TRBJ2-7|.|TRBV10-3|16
CASSTPSGSSPYEQYF
TGTGCCAGCAGCACTCCTAGCGGGTCCTCGCCGTACGAGCAGTACTTC
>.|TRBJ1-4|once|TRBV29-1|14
CSVGSQGTMKNCFF
.
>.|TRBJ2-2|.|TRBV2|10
CASSEGGLFF
TGTGCCAGCAGTGAGGGGGGGCTGTTTTTT
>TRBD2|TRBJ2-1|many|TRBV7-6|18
CASSTGLAGKSSYNEQFF
TGTGCCAGCAGCACTGGACTAGCGGGAAAAAGCTCCTACAATGAGCAGTTCTTC
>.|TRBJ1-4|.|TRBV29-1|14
CSVGSGGSNDKLFF
TGCAGCGTTGGGTCCGGGGGATCTAATGATAAACTGTTTTTT
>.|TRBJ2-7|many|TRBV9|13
CASSLSFSYEQYF
TGTGCCAGCAGCTTAAGTTTCAGCTACGAGCAGTACTTC
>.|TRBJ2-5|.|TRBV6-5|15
CDSSYSAGVGETQYF
TGTGATAGCAGTTACTCGGCAGGGGTTGGGGAGACCCAGTACTTC
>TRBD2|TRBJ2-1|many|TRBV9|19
CASSLGLAGGLWLFNEQFF
TGTGCCAGCAGCTTGGGACTAGCGGGGGGGCTCTGGCTCTTCAATGAGCAGTTCTTC
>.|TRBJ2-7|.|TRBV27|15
CASSSLGGGWRGQYF
TGTGCCAGCAGCTCCCTGGGGGGTGGGTGGCGGGGGCAGTACTTC
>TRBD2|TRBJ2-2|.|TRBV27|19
CASSIIAGGTPGNTGELFF
TGTGCCAGCAGTATCATAGCGGGGGGAACACCGGGGAACACCGGGGAGCTGTTTTTT
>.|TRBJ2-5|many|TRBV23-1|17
CASSPSSRVWLQETQYF
TGCGCCAGCAGTCCGTCGTCGCGGGTGTGGCTGCAAGAGACCCAGTACTTC
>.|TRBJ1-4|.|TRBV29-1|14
CSVGAQVTNEKLFF
TGCAGCGTTGGGGCACAGGTAACTAATGAAAAACTGTTTTTT
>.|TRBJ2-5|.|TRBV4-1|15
CASSLAPEGEETQYF
TGTGCCAGCAGCTTAGCCCCGGAGGGGGAAGAGACCCAGTACTTC
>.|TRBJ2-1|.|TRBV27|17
CASSLSRRWWGYNEQFF
TGTGCCAGCAGTTTATCCCGGCGATGGTGGGGCTACAATGAGCAGTTCTTC
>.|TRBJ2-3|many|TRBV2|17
CASSLIQGSQYTDTQYF
TGTGCCAGCAGTTTGATCCAGGGATCCCAATACACAGATACGCAGTATTTT
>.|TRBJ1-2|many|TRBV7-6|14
CASSDEGGPYGYTF
TGTGCCAGCAGCGACGAGGGGGGGCCCTATGGCTACACCTTC
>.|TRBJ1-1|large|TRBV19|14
CASSKGSANTEAFF
TGTGCCAGCAGTAAGGGGTCAGCGAACACTGAAGCTTTCTTT
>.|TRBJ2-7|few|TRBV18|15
CASSKAGGLSYEQYF
TGTGCCAGCAGCAAAGCCGGGGGCCTTTCCTACGAGCAGTACTTC
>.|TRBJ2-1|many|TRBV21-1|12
CASSGSLDEQFF
TGTGCCAGCAGTGGCAGCCTCGATGAGCAGTTCTTC
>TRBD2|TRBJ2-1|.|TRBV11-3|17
CASSLAWVAGGNNEQFF
TGTGCCAGCAGCTTAGCTTGGGTAGCGGGGGGAAACAATGAGCAGTTCTTC
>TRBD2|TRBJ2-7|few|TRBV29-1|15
CSVGYGGTSSYEQYF
TGCAGCGTTGGTTACGGGGGGACTAGCTCCTACGAGCAGTACTTC